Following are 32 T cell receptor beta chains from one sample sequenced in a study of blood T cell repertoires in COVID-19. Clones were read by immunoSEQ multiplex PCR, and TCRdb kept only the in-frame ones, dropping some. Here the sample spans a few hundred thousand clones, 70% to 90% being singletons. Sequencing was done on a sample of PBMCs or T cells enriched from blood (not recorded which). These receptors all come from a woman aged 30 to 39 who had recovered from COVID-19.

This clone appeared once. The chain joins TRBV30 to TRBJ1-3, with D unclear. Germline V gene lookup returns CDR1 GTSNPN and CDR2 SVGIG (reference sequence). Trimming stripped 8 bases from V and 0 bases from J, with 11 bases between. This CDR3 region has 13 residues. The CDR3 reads CAAASDSGNTIYF. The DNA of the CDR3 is TGTGCCGCGGCTTCCGACTCTGGAAACACCATATATTTT.

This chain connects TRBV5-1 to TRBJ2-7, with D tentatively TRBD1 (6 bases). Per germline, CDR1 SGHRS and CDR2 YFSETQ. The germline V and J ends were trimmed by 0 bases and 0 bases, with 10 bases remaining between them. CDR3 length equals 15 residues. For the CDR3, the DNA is TGCGCCAGCAGCTTGGCGGGACACCTCTCCTACGAGCAGTACTTC. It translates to CASSLAGHLSYEQYF.

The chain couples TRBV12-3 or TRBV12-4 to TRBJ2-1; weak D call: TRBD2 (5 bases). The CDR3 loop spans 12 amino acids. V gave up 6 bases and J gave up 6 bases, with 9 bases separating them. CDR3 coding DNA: TGTGCCAGCAGAACCGGACTCAATGAGCAGTTCTTC. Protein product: CASRTGLNEQFF.

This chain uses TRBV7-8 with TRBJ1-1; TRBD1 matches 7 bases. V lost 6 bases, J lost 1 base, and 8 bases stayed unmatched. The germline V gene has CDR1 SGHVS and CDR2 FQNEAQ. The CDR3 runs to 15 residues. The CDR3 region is CASSTTGFRNTEAFF. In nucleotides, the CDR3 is TGTGCCAGCAGTACGACAGGGTTTCGGAACACTGAAGCTTTCTTT.

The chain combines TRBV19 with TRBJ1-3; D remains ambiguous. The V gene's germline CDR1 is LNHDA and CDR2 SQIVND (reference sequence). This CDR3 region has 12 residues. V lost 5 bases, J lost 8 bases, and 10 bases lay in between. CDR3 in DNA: TGTGCCAGTAGTGCCCCAGATTACACCATATATTTT. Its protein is CASSAPDYTIYF.

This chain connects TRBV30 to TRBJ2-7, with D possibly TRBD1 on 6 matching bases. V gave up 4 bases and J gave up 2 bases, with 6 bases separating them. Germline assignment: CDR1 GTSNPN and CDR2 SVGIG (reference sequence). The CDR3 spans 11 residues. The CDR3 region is CAWKGAYEQYF. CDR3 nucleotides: TGTGCCTGGAAGGGGGCCTACGAGCAGTACTTC.

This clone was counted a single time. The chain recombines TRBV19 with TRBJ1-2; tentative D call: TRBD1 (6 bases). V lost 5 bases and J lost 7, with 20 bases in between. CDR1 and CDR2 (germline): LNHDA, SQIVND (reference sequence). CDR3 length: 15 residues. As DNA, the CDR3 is TGTGCCAGTAGTTCTTGGGGCAGGGGAGTAGGTGGCTACACCTTC. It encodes CASSSWGRGVGGYTF.

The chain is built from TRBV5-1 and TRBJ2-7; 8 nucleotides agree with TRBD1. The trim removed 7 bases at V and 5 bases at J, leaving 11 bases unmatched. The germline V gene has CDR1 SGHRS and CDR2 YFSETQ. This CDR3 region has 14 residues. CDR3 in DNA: TGCGCCAGCGGCCGGGACAGGCCCCTTGACGAGCAGTACTTC. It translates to CASGRDRPLDEQYF.

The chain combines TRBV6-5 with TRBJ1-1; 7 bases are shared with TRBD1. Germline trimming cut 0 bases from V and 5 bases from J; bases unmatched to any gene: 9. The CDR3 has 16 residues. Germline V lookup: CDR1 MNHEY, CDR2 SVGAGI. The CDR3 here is CASSYSIIRGNTEAFF. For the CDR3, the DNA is TGTGCCAGCAGTTACTCGATTATCAGGGGGAATACTGAAGCTTTCTTT.

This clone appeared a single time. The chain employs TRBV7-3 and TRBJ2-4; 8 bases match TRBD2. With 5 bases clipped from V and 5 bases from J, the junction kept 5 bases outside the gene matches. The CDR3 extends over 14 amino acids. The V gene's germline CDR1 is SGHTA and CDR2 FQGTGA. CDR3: CASSVSGVENIQYF. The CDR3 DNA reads TGTGCCAGCAGCGTTAGCGGGGTCGAAAACATTCAGTACTTC.

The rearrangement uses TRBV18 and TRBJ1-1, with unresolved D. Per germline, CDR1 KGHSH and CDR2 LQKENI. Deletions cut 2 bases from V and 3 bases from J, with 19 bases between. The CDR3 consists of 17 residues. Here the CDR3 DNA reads TGTGCCAGCTCACCAATCGGTTTGGGCGGGGATGACACTGAAGCTTTCTTT. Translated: CASSPIGLGGDDTEAFF.

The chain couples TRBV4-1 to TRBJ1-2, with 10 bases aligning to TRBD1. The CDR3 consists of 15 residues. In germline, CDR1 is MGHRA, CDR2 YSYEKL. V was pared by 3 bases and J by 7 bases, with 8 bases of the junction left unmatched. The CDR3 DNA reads TGCGCCAGCAGCCAGACCGGGACAGGGGCTTCTGGCTACACCTTC. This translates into CASSQTGTGASGYTF.

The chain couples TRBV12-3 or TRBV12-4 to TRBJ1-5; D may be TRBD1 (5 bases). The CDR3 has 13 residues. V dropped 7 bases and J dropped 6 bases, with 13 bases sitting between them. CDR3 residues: CASTPGGAQPQHF. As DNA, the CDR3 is TGTGCCAGCACCCCCGGCGGGGCTCAGCCCCAGCATTTT.

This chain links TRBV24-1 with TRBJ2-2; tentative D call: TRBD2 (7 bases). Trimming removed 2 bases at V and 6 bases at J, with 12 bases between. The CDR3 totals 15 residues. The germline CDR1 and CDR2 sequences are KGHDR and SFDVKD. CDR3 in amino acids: CATSDSRGAAGELFF. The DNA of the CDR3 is TGTGCCACCAGTGATTCACGGGGGGCGGCCGGGGAGCTGTTTTTT.

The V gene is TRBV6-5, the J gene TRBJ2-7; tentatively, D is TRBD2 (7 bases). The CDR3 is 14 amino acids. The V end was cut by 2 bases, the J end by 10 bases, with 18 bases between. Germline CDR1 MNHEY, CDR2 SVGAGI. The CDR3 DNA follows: TGTGCCAGCAGTTACCCTGGGGGGGTCAGGGGTCAGTACTTC. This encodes CASSYPGGVRGQYF.

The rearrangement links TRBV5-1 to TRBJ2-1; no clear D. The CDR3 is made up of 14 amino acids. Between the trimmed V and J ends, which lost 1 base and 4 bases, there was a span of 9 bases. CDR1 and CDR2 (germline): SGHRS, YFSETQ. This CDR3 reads CASSLRQDYNEQFF. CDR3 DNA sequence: TGCGCCAGCAGCTTGCGGCAGGATTACAATGAGCAGTTCTTC.

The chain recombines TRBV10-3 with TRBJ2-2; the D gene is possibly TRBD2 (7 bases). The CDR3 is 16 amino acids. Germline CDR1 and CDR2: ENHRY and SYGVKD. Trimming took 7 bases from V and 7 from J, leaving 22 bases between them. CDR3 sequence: CAITTQEGGFGGELFF. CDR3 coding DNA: TGTGCCATCACCACGCAGGAGGGGGGGTTTGGCGGGGAGCTGTTTTTT.

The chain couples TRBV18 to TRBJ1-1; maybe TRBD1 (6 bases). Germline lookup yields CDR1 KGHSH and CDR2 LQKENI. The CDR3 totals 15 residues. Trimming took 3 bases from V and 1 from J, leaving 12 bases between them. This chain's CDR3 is CASSPFKTGNTEAFF. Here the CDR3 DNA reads TGTGCCAGCTCACCTTTTAAGACAGGGAACACTGAAGCTTTCTTT.

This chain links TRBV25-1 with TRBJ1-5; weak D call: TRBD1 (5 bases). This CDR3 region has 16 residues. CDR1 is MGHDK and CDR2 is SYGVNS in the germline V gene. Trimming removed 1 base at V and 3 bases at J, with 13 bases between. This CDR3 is CASSESGARVNQPQHF. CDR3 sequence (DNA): TGTGCCAGCAGTGAATCTGGAGCCAGGGTCAATCAGCCCCAGCATTTT.

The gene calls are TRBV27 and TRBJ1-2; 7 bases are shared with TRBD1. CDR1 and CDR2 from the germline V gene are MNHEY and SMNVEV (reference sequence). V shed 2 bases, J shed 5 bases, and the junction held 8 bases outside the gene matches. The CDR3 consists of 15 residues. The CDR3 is CASSLRGRLGYGYTF. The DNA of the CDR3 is TGTGCCAGCAGTTTAAGGGGGCGCTTGGGTTATGGCTACACCTTC.

CDR3 nucleotides: TGCAGCGGACAGTACAATGAGCAGTTCTTC. It encodes CSGQYNEQFF. This sequence joins TRBV29-1 and TRBJ2-1, with D perhaps TRBD1 (5 bases). The CDR3 runs 10 residues. Germline CDR1 is SQVTM and CDR2 is ANQGSEA. Trimming cost V 7 bases and J 4 bases, with 5 bases left between them.

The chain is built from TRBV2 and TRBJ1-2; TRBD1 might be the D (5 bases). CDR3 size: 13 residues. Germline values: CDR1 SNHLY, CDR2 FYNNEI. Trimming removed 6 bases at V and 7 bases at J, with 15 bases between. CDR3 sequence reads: CASSRQPGGGYTF. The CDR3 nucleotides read TGTGCCAGCAGCAGACAGCCGGGAGGTGGCTACACCTTC.

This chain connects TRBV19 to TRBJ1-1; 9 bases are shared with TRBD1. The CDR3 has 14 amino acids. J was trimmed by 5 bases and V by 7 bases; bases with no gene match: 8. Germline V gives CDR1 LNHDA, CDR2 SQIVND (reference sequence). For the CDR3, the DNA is TGTGCCAGTATCCCGGACAGGGGAAGGACTGAAGCTTTCTTT. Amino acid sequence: CASIPDRGRTEAFF. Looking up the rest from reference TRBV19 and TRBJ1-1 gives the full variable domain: DGGITQSPKYLFRKEGQNVTLSCEQNLNHDAMYWYRQDPGQGLRLIYYSQIVNDFQKGDIAEGYSVSREKKESFPLTVTSAQKNPTAFYLCASIPDRGRTEAFFGQGTRLTVV.

The CDR3 DNA follows: TGCGCCAGCAGCTTGGGGGACTTCCCCCGCTACAATGAGCAGTTCTTC. Translation: CASSLGDFPRYNEQFF. J is TRBJ2-1 and V is TRBV5-1, with D perhaps matching TRBD2 (6 bases). The germline V gene encodes CDR1 SGHRS and CDR2 YFSETQ. CDR3 length: 16 amino acids. V lost 0 bases, J lost 3 bases, and 13 bases lay in between.

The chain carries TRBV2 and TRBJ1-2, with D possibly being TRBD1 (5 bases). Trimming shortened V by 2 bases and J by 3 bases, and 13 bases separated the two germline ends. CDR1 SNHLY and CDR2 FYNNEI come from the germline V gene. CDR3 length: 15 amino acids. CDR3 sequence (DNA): TGTGCCAGCAGTGAAAACCGGGACTACGACTATGGCTACACCTTC. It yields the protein CASSENRDYDYGYTF. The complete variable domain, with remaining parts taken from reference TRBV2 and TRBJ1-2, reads EPEVTQTPSHQVTQMGQEVILRCVPISNHLYFYWYRQILGQKVEFLVSFYNNEISEKSEIFDDQFSVERPDGSNFTLKIRSTKLEDSAMYFCASSENRDYDYGYTFGSGTRLTVV.

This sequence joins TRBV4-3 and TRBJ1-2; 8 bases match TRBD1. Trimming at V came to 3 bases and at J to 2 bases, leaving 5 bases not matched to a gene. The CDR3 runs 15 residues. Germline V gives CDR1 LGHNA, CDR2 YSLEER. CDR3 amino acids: CASSQLHRGNYGYTF. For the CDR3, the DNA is TGCGCCAGCAGCCAGCTACACAGGGGGAACTATGGCTACACCTTC.

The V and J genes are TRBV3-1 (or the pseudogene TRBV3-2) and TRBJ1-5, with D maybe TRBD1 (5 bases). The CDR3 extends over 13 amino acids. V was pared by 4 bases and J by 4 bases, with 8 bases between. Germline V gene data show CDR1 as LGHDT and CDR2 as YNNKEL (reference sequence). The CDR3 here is CASSRGANQPQHF. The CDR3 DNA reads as TGTGCCAGCAGCCGCGGGGCAAATCAGCCCCAGCATTTT.

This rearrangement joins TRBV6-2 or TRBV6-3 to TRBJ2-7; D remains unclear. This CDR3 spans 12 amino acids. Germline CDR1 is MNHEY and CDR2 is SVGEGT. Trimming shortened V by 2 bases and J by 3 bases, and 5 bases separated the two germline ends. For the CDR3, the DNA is TGTGCCAGCAGTTACGACAACTACGAGCAGTACTTC. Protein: CASSYDNYEQYF.

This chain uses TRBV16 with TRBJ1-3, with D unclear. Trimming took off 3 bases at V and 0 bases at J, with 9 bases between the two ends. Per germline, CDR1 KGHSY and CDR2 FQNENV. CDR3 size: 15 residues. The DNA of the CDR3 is TGTGCCAGCAGCCATCAGGCCAGCTCTGGAAACACCATATATTTT. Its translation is CASSHQASSGNTIYF.

The CDR3 loop reads CASSQGTGYNSPLHF. In nucleotides, the CDR3 is TGTGCCAGCTCACAGGGGACAGGGTATAATTCACCCCTCCACTTT. The chain recombines TRBV18 with TRBJ1-6, with TRBD1 identical over 9 bases. Germline V lookup: CDR1 KGHSH, CDR2 LQKENI. The CDR3 contains 15 residues. The ends lost 4 bases at V and 4 bases at J; junction bases unmatched: 2. Combining the CDR3 with reference TRBV18 and TRBJ1-6 gives the whole variable domain NAGVMQNPRHLVRRRGQEARLRCSPMKGHSHVYWYRQLPEEGLKFMVYLQKENIIDESGMPKERFSAEFPKEGPSILRIQQVVRGDSAAYFCASSQGTGYNSPLHFGNGTRLTVT.

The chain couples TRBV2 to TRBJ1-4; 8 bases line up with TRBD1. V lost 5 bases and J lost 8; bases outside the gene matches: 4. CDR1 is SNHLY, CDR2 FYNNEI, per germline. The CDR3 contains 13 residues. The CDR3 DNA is TGTGCCAGCAGTTTTGGGACAGGAGAAAAACTGTTTTTT. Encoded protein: CASSFGTGEKLFF.

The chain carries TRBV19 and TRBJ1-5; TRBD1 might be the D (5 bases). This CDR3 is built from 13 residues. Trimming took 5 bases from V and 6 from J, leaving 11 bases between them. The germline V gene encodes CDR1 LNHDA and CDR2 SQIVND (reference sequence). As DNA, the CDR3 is TGTGCCAGTAGTCGGGGGGGTGGTCAGCCCCAGCATTTT. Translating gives CASSRGGGQPQHF.